This T cell receptor beta chain was sequenced in a study of shared clonotypes between healthy human individuals. Regarding the study as a whole: Exclusively blood specimens were collected; tissue repertoires likely differ. Naive subsets tended to show greater estimated richness than memory subsets. Generation of non-shared clonotypes was less probable than generation of clonotypes shared by all four donors.

Worth noting for this clone: As yet, its antigen is unknown.

Here immunoSEQ multiplex PCR was the method, and the copy in TCRdb shows in-frame clones only, minus some. The sample yields roughly 550,000 clones, roughly 95% seen once. This CDR3 comprises 16 residues. The V end lost 5 bases, the J end lost 7 bases, and 21 bases lay between the germline ends. CDR1 and CDR2 (germline): SEHNR, FQNEAQ (reference sequence). The naive CD8 fraction comprised CD45RO-negative cells positively selected for CCR7 and excluded terminally differentiated effector memory CD45RA+ cells. Nashville, Tennessee was home to all donors, who were Caucasian adults. The material sequenced was naive CD8+ T cells sorted from blood. V gene TRBV7-9 combines with J gene TRBJ1-5; D may be TRBD1 (5 bases). The TCR was taken from a woman aged 30 to 39 in good health. CDR3 sequence (DNA): TGTGCCAGCAGCCCCGCGGTGGGTAAGGGGAGCCAGCCCCAGCATTTT. It specifies CASSPAVGKGSQPQHF.